This TCR beta chain is drawn from a study of cytomegalovirus exposure and HLA in healthy donors. The donors formed part of the 120-subject validation cohort, distinct from the approximately 670-subject first cohort. Clones were read by immunoSEQ multiplex PCR, and TCRdb kept only the in-frame ones, dropping some. The sample has over 100,000 clones, about 90% seen once. This clone was seen a handful of times. This receptor was obtained from a woman aged 18-30 years in good health and CMV-seronegative. The sample was PBMCs.

CDR3 sequence reads: CASSPLWNEQFF. The CDR3, as DNA: TGTGCCAGCAGTCCACTTTGGAATGAGCAGTTCTTC. The chain employs TRBV6-1 and TRBJ2-1, with D unresolved. V lost 5 bases, J lost 7 bases, and 9 bases lay in between. Germline V gene data show CDR1 as MNHNS and CDR2 as SASEGT. The CDR3 spans 12 residues.